This T cell receptor (beta chain) comes out of a study of post-analysis software for immune sequencing data. The CDR3 is made up of 15 amino acids. Trimming at V came to 4 bases and at J to 2 bases, leaving 6 bases not matched to a gene. Germline V gene sequence: CDR1 ENHRY, CDR2 SYGVKD. Points on this clonotype: No antigen is known for it.

General study results and limits: In multiple sclerosis, normalized Chao1 diversity was significantly below that of controls. Patients carried roughly 5 TRBV segments more frequently than controls did, and TRBV5-6, TRBV5-1 and TRBV20-1 were among them. F measure showed strong co-clustering of same-batch samples.

Every TCR beta cDNA library bore unique molecular identifiers. Out of roughly 0.85 to 10 million T cells, a few hundred thousand cDNA molecules were generated. TCRdb analysed the PCR reads with MiXCR anew, one entry per CDR3 protein. The sample holds 650,000 to 850,000 distinct CDR3 sequences, around 53% seen once. This receptor was taken from a girl aged 5-17 years with multiple sclerosis. The sequenced material came from blood. The rearrangement links TRBV10-3 to TRBJ2-3, with 7 bases identical to TRBD2. The CDR3 coding sequence is TGTGCCATCAGTGTCCTAGCGGCTTCCACAGATACGCAGTATTTT. Amino acids: CAISVLAASTDTQYF.